A single sample is the source of the 5 T cell receptor beta chains below, sequenced in a study of T cell responses to AZD1222 COVID-19 vaccine. Some clones are missing from TCRdb's copy, which holds only in-frame ones; the method was immunoSEQ multiplex PCR. The sample records around 110,000 clones, approximately 90% being singletons. The sample was peripheral blood, taken 28 days after the second AZD1222 dose. All receptors come from an adult who received the AZD1222 COVID-19 vaccine.

This chain uses TRBV18 with TRBJ2-3; D is uncertain. V was shortened by 3 bases and J by 6 bases, with 13 bases between the two germline ends. In germline, CDR1 is KGHSH, CDR2 LQKENI. CDR3 length equals 14 residues. The CDR3 region has the DNA TGTGCCAGCTCACCTCAAAACGGATGGGATACGCAGTATTTT. Its protein product is CASSPQNGWDTQYF.

The chain has TRBV6-1 and TRBJ1-5; D unclear. The CDR3 totals 18 residues. Trimming shortened V by 1 base and J by 0 bases, and 16 bases separated the two germline ends. The germline CDR1 and CDR2 sequences are MNHNS and SASEGT. This chain's CDR3 is CASSEVGVVLYSNQPQHF. CDR3 nucleotide sequence: TGTGCCAGCAGTGAAGTTGGGGTGGTTCTTTATAGCAATCAGCCCCAGCATTTT.

The chain uses TRBV5-1 and TRBJ2-7, with D hard to call. Germline V gene data show CDR1 as SGHRS and CDR2 as YFSETQ. Deletions cut 3 bases from V and 3 bases from J, with 10 bases between. The CDR3 length is 13 residues. CDR3 DNA sequence: TGCGCCAGCAGCTATAGACTTTACTACGAGCAGTACTTC. Residues: CASSYRLYYEQYF.

This sequence joins TRBV27 and TRBJ1-5; 9 nucleotides agree with TRBD1. V lost 6 bases, J lost 3 bases, and 3 bases stayed unmatched. The CDR3 totals 14 residues. Germline CDR1 is MNHEY and CDR2 is SMNVEV (reference sequence). CDR3 residues: CASRRDRVNQPQHF. CDR3 bases: TGTGCCAGCAGGAGGGACAGGGTCAATCAGCCCCAGCATTTT.

The V gene is TRBV11-2, the J gene TRBJ2-1; maybe TRBD2 (7 bases). Germline V gene lookup returns CDR1 SGHAT and CDR2 FQNNGV. The CDR3 length is 20 residues. Trimming took 0 bases from V and 8 from J, leaving 29 bases between them. CDR3 sequence reads: CASSLDLPLSGEGVGDEQFF. As DNA, the CDR3 is TGTGCCAGCAGCTTAGATCTCCCCCTTTCGGGGGAGGGGGTCGGGGATGAGCAGTTCTTC. The variable domain in full, completed from reference TRBV11-2 and TRBJ2-1, reads EAGVAQSPRYKIIEKRQSVAFWCNPISGHATLYWYQQILGQGPKLLIQFQNNGVVDDSQLPKDRFSAERLKGVDSTLKIQPAKLEDSAVYLCASSLDLPLSGEGVGDEQFFGPGTRLTVL.